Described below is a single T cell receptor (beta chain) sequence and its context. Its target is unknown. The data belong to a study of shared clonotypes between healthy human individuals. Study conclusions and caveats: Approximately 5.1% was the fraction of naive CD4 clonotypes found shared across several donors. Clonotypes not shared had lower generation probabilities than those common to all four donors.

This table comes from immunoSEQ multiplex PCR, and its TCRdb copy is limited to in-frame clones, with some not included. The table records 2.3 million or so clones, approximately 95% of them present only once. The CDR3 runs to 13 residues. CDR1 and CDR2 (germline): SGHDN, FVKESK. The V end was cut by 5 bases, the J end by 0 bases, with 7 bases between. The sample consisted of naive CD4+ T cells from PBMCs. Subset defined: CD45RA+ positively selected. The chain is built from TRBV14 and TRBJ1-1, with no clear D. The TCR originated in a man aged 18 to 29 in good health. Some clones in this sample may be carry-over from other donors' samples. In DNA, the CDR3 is TGTGCCAGCAGCTACTACATGAACACTGAAGCTTTCTTT. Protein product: CASSYYMNTEAFF.